This T cell receptor beta chain was sequenced for a study of T cell repertoires and HLA-DP antigens. Study-level results: A non-physiological HeLa system presented antigen to total CD4+ responders.

Here immunoSEQ multiplex PCR was the method, and the copy in TCRdb shows in-frame clones only, minus some. The table lists fewer than 95,000 clones, around nine tenths of them singletons. On this clone itself: As yet, its antigen is unknown.

This clonotype was sampled from a man over 45 in good health and CMV-seronegative. The sample was CD4+ T cells from PBMCs.

The CDR3 nucleotides read TGTGCCAGCAGCTTGCGGGGGGTAGTATCCTACGAGCAGTACTTC. Protein: CASSLRGVVSYEQYF. J is TRBJ2-5 and V is TRBV5-4; 7 bases map to TRBD2. The DNA matches TRBJ2-7 better at its end, which makes the J call doubtful. The CDR3 consists of 15 residues. Germline V gene data show CDR1 as SGHNT and CDR2 as YYREEE (reference sequence).